This TCR beta chain derives from a study of radiotherapy plus CTLA-4 blockade in lung cancer. Study-level background: Of all patients, approximately 19% responded objectively and 31% showed disease control.

The CDR3 extends over 13 amino acids. Germline trimming cut 8 bases from V and 0 bases from J; bases unmatched to any gene: 3. Germline V CDR1 and CDR2: GTSNPN, SVGIG (reference sequence). Regarding this clone: Its antigen is unidentified.

Sequencing was performed with immunoSEQ multiplex PCR; in TCRdb, only in-frame clones are kept and a portion is missing. This sample has some 60,000 clones, with around 85% found just once. Findings of the study overall: Clones derived from tumor TCRs expanded in blood after radiotherapy plus ipilimumab.

This chain joins TRBV30 and TRBJ2-3, with TRBD1 matching over 9 bases. The TCR sequence derives from a human donor with non-small cell lung cancer who had a complete response to radiotherapy plus ipilimumab. The sample in question was peripheral blood, obtained from a patient treated with radiotherapy plus ipilimumab. DNA for the CDR3: TGTGCCGGGACAGGGACTAGCACAGATACGCAGTATTTT. Residues: CAGTGTSTDTQYF.